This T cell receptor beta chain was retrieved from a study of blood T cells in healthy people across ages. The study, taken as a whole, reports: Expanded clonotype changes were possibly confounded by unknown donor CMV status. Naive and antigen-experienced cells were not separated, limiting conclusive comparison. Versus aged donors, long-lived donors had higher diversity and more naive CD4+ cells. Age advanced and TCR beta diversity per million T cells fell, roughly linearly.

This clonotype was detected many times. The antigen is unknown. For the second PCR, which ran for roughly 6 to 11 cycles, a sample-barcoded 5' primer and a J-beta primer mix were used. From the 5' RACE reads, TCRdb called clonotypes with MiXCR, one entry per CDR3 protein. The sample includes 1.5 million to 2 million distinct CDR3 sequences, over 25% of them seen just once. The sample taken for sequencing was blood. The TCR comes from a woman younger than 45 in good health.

CDR3 in amino acids: CSARDRYYEQYF. As DNA, the CDR3 is TGCAGTGCTAGGGACAGGTATTACGAGCAGTACTTC. J is TRBJ2-7 and V is TRBV20-1; 7 bases are shared with TRBD1. CDR1 is DFQATT and CDR2 is SNEGSKA in the germline V gene (reference sequence). CDR3 size: 12 residues. Trimming cost V 3 bases and J 4 bases; bases outside gene matches: 3.